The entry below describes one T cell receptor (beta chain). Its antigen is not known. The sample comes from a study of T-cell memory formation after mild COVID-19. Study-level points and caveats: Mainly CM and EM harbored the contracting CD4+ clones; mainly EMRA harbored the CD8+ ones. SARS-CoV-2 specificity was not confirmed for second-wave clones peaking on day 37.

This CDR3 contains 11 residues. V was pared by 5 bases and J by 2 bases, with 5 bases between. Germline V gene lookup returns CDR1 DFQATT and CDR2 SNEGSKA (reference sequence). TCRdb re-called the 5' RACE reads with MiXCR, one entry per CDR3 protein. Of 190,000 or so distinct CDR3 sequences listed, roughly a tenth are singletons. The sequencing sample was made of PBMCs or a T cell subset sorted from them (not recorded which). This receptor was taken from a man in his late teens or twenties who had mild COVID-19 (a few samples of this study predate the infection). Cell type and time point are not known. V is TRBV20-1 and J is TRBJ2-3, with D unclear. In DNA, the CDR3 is TGCAGTGCTCGGTCCACAGATACGCAGTATTTT. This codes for CSARSTDTQYF.